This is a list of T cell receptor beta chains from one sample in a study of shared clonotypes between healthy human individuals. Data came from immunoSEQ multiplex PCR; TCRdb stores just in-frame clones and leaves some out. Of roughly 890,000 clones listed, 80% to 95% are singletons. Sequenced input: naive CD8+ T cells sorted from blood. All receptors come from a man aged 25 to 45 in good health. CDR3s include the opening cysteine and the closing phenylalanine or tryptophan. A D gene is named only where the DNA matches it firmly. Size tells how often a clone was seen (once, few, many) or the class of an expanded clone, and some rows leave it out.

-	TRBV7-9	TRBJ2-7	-	CASSGGGGHLYEQYF	TGTGCCAGCAGCGGAGGCGGGGGACACCTCTACGAGCAGTACTTC
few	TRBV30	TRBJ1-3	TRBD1	CAWSGGGVSSGNTIYF	TGTGCCTGGAGTGGAGGGGGCGTCAGCTCTGGAAACACCATATATTTT
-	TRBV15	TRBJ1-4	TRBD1	CATSRDTGGEKLFF	TGTGCCACCAGCAGGGATACAGGGGGTGAAAAACTGTTTTTT
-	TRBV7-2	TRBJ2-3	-	CASSALLSSSTDTQYF	TGTGCCAGCAGCGCCCTTCTTTCGAGTAGCACAGATACGCAGTATTTT
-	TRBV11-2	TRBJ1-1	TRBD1	CASSYIGTANTEAFF	TGTGCCAGCAGCTACATTGGGACAGCGAACACTGAAGCTTTCTTT
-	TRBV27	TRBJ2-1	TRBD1	CASTYGDSFNNEQFF	TGTGCCAGCACCTATGGGGACAGCTTTAACAATGAGCAGTTCTTC
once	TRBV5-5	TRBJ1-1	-	CASGNTEAFF	TGTGCCAGCGGGAACACTGAAGCTTTCTTT
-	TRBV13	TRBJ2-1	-	CASSSSGKEQFF	TGTGCCAGCAGCTCGAGCGGAAAAGAGCAGTTCTTC
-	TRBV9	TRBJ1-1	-	CASGPPVPRDTEAFF	TGTGCCAGCGGGCCCCCCGTCCCTCGCGACACTGAAGCTTTCTTT
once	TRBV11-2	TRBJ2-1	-	CASSPPGQFLGGEQFF	TGTGCCAGCAGCCCTCCGGGACAATTTTTAGGCGGTGAGCAGTTCTTC
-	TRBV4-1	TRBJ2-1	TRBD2	CASSQAGASGYNEQFF	TGCGCCAGCAGCCAAGCCGGGGCTAGCGGGTACAATGAGCAGTTCTTC
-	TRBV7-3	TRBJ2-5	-	CASSLNDDETQYF	TGTGCCAGCAGCTTAAATGATGATGAGACCCAGTACTTC
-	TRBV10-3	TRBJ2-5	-	CAISEVQGPPKETQYF	TGTGCCATCAGTGAGGTACAGGGTCCCCCTAAAGAGACCCAGTACTTC
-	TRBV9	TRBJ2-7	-	CASSPRPDESEQYF	TGTGCCAGCAGCCCACGACCGGACGAGTCCGAGCAGTACTTC
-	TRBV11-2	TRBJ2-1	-	CASSSYLVRGNEQFF	TGTGCCAGCAGCTCTTACTTAGTGAGGGGCAATGAGCAGTTCTTC
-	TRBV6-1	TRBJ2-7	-	CASRDNTYEQYF	TGTGCCAGCAGGGACAACACCTACGAGCAGTACTTC
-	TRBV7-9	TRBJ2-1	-	CASSLVAIEQFF	TGTGCCAGCAGCCTAGTGGCAATTGAGCAGTTCTTC
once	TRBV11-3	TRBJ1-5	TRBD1	CASSSKGATQPQHF	TGTGCCAGCAGCTCCAAGGGGGCGACTCAGCCCCAGCATTTT